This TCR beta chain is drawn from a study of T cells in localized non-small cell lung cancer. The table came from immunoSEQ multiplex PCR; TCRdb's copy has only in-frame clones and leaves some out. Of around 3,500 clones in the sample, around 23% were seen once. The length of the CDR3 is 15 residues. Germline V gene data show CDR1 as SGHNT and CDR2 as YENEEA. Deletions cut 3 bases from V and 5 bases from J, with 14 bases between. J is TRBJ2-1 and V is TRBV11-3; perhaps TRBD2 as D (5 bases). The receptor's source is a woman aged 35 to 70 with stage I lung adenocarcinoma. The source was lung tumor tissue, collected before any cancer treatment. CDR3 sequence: CASSLRGKAHNEQFF. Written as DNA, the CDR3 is TGTGCCAGCAGCTTGCGAGGGAAGGCCCACAATGAGCAGTTCTTC.